This is a list of T cell receptor beta chains from one sample in a study of beta chain features in type 1 diabetes. The assay was immunoSEQ multiplex PCR, and TCRdb's table has in-frame clones only and misses some. The sample shows 160,000 or so clones, over 8.5% of them seen only once. The material sequenced was central memory CD4+ T cells from blood. The receptors here all came from a man younger than 35 in good health. CDR3s include the opening cysteine and the closing phenylalanine or tryptophan. A D gene is named only where the DNA matches it firmly. The size field is filled for only some rows; it gives once, few, many or a size class.

D gene,clone size,V gene,J gene,CDR3 protein,CDR3 DNA
.,few,TRBV7-2,TRBJ2-3,CASSLPGIDTQYF,TGTGCCAGCAGCTTACCCGGGATCGATACGCAGTATTTT
TRBD1,.,TRBV18,TRBJ2-5,CASSYGQGETQYF,TGTGCCAGCTCATACGGACAGGGGGAGACCCAGTACTTC
TRBD1,few,TRBV7-7,TRBJ2-1,CASSSQGAYNEQFF,TGTGCTAGCAGCTCACAGGGGGCCTACAATGAGCAGTTCTTC
.,few,TRBV6-1,TRBJ2-7,CASGVYSYEQYF,TGTGCCAGCGGGGTCTACTCCTACGAGCAGTACTTC
.,.,TRBV7-2,TRBJ1-5,CASSSGQSGSNQPQHF,TGTGCCAGCAGCTCCGGACAGAGCGGTAGCAATCAGCCCCAGCATTTT
.,few,TRBV20-1,TRBJ2-5,CSARKGETQYF,TGCAGTGCTCGTAAGGGCGAGACCCAGTACTTC
TRBD1,.,TRBV7-3,TRBJ2-7,CASSPAGQGHEQYF,TGTGCCAGCAGCCCAGCGGGACAGGGCCACGAGCAGTACTTC
.,.,TRBV7-3,TRBJ1-1,CASSSDRGTEAFF,TGTGCCAGCAGCTCCGACCGGGGCACTGAAGCTTTCTTT
.,.,TRBV7-2,TRBJ2-2,CASSSGGTGELFF,TGTGCCAGCAGCTCCGGGGGCACCGGGGAGCTGTTTTTT
.,.,TRBV6-6,TRBJ2-1,CASSISLGDNEQFF,TGTGCCAGCAGTATCTCTCTGGGGGACAATGAGCAGTTCTTC
.,.,TRBV29-1,TRBJ2-7,CSVDRFYYEQYF,TGCAGCGTTGACAGATTTTACTACGAGCAGTACTTC
.,.,TRBV30,TRBJ2-1,CAWGQRSNEQFF,TGTGCCTGGGGACAGCGAAGCAATGAGCAGTTCTTC
TRBD2,.,TRBV14,TRBJ2-3,CASSPLAGGDTQYF,TGTGCCAGCAGCCCACTAGCGGGAGGAGATACGCAGTATTTT
TRBD2,.,TRBV2,TRBJ2-4,CATLAGLAKNIQYF,TGTGCCACCTTAGCGGGCCTAGCCAAAAACATTCAGTACTTC
.,few,TRBV29-1,TRBJ1-1,CSVVGQISPNTEAFF,TGCAGCGTTGTCGGGCAGATATCTCCGAACACTGAAGCTTTCTTT
.,many,TRBV18,TRBJ2-7,CASSPPRRYTYEQYF,TGTGCCAGCTCACCACCTCGCAGGTATACCTACGAGCAGTACTTC
.,few,TRBV7-6,TRBJ1-3,CASSLGSTQSSGNTIYF,TGTGCCAGCAGCTTAGGGTCCACGCAGAGTTCTGGAAACACCATATATTTT
.,few,TRBV7-2,TRBJ2-2,CASSGQWANTGELFF,TGTGCCAGCAGCGGTCAGTGGGCGAACACCGGGGAGCTGTTTTTT
TRBD2,few,TRBV5-6,TRBJ2-1,CASSPAEAGGYNEQFF,TGTGCCAGCAGCCCTGCTGAGGCGGGAGGGTACAATGAGCAGTTCTTC
TRBD2,.,TRBV2,TRBJ2-3,CASSQLALGTDTQYF,TGTGCCAGCAGCCAACTAGCGTTGGGGACAGATACGCAGTATTTT
.,few,TRBV2,TRBJ2-6,CASRSTASGANVLTF,TGTGCCAGCAGAAGCACAGCATCTGGGGCCAACGTCCTGACTTTC
.,.,TRBV9,TRBJ2-6,CASSGSSGANVLTF,TGTGCCAGCAGCGGAAGCTCTGGGGCCAACGTCCTGACTTTC
.,few,TRBV28,TRBJ2-7,CASRDTKYEQYF,TGTGCCAGCCGGGACACAAAATACGAGCAGTACTTC
TRBD1,many,TRBV30,TRBJ1-5,CAWNSGGLGNQPQHF,TGTGCCTGGAATTCAGGGGGCCTGGGCAATCAGCCCCAGCATTTT
.,few,TRBV19,TRBJ2-5,CASSIEGETQYF,TGTGCCAGTAGTATCGAGGGTGAGACCCAGTACTTC
.,few,TRBV25-1,TRBJ2-7,CATRQDPRDEQYF,TGTGCCACCAGACAGGACCCCCGGGACGAGCAGTACTTC
.,few,TRBV7-2,TRBJ2-1,CASSLQGKSYNEQFF,TGTGCCAGCAGCTTACAGGGTAAATCCTACAATGAGCAGTTCTTC
.,few,TRBV4-1,TRBJ1-5,CASSRGSGGGNQPQHF,TGCGCCAGCAGCCGCGGGTCCGGCGGGGGGAATCAGCCCCAGCATTTT
.,few,TRBV4-3,TRBJ2-2,CASSQDTTNTGELFF,TGCGCCAGCAGCCAAGATACTACGAACACCGGGGAGCTGTTTTTT
TRBD2,.,TRBV18,TRBJ2-7,CASTPGWIAGSEQYF,TGTGCCAGCACCCCGGGGTGGATAGCGGGAAGCGAGCAGTACTTC
TRBD1,many,TRBV6-5,TRBJ1-2,CASSEQGKSYGYTF,TGTGCCAGCAGTGAACAGGGGAAGTCCTATGGCTACACCTTC
TRBD1,.,TRBV2,TRBJ1-1,CASSSDRAFEAFF,TGTGCCAGCAGCTCGGACAGGGCTTTTGAGGCTTTCTTT
.,few,TRBV5-6,TRBJ2-7,CASSLGPGLIYEQYF,TGTGCCAGCAGCTTGGGGCCGGGACTCATTTACGAGCAGTACTTC
TRBD2,.,TRBV28,TRBJ2-7,CASSLSGGRSGLGEQYF,TGTGCCAGCAGTTTATCGGGCGGGAGAAGTGGGTTGGGAGAGCAGTACTTC
.,.,TRBV7-2,TRBJ1-4,CASSLRGKGEKLFF,TGTGCCAGCAGCTTGCGGGGGAAGGGTGAAAAACTGTTTTTT
.,.,TRBV28,TRBJ2-4,CATPTDDKNIQYF,TGTGCCACCCCGACAGACGACAAAAACATTCAGTACTTC
.,.,TRBV9,TRBJ2-1,CASSVEASPTYNEQFF,TGTGCCAGCAGCGTAGAGGCTAGCCCCACGTACAATGAGCAGTTCTTC
TRBD1,few,TRBV5-1,TRBJ1-4,CASSSRTGNEKLFF,TGCGCCAGCAGCTCCCGGACAGGGAATGAAAAACTGTTTTTT
TRBD1,few,TRBV7-9,TRBJ2-7,CASSRDSSSYEQYF,TGTGCCAGCAGCCGGGACAGTAGCTCCTACGAGCAGTACTTC
TRBD1,few,TRBV7-2,TRBJ2-7,CASGVGQGRGEQYF,TGTGCCAGCGGGGTAGGACAGGGAAGAGGCGAGCAGTACTTC
TRBD1,few,TRBV4-3,TRBJ2-7,CASSQLTGGSYEQYF,TGCGCCAGCAGCCAATTGACAGGGGGCAGCTACGAGCAGTACTTC
TRBD1,.,TRBV27,TRBJ2-7,CASSRDRAREQYF,TGTGCCAGCAGTCGGGACAGGGCGCGCGAGCAGTACTTC
.,few,TRBV5-4,TRBJ2-4,CASSPDPAASAKNIQYF,TGTGCCAGCAGTCCGGACCCAGCCGCCTCAGCCAAAAACATTCAGTACTTC
.,few,TRBV6-5,TRBJ2-5,CASSPSGMGETQYF,TGTGCCAGCAGCCCATCGGGGATGGGGGAGACCCAGTACTTC
TRBD2,.,TRBV9,TRBJ2-1,CASSVGFGVAGGGNEQFF,TGTGCCAGCAGCGTAGGATTCGGGGTAGCGGGAGGGGGCAATGAGCAGTTCTTC
.,.,TRBV5-1,TRBJ2-5,CASSLGRSIETQYF,TGCGCCAGCAGCTTGGGACGGTCGATAGAGACCCAGTACTTC
TRBD1,few,TRBV4-3,TRBJ2-5,CASSQALRTGAETQYF,TGCGCCAGCAGCCAAGCACTCCGGACAGGGGCAGAGACCCAGTACTTC
TRBD2,few,TRBV29-1,TRBJ2-7,CSVEREAGEQYF,TGCAGCGTTGAGCGGGAGGCTGGCGAGCAGTACTTC
.,many,TRBV9,TRBJ1-6,CASSVDWGPKVSPLHF,TGTGCCAGCAGCGTAGATTGGGGGCCGAAGGTGTCACCCCTCCACTTT
.,few,TRBV7-8,TRBJ2-7,CASSFQEGQFVEQYF,TGTGCCAGCAGCTTTCAGGAGGGCCAATTCGTGGAGCAGTACTTC